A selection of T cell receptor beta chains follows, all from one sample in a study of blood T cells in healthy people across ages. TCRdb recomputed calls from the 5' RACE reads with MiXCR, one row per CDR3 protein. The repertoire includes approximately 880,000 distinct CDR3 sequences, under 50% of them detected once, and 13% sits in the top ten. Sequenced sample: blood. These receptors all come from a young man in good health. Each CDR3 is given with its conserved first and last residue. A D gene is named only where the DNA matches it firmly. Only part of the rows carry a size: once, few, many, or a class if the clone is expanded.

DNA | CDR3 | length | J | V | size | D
TGCAGTGCTAGAGATAACAGCAATGAGCGGTTCTTC | CSARDNSNERFF | 12 | TRBJ2-1 | TRBV20-1 | once | .
TGTGCCAGCAGCTTCCTACAGAGCACGGGTGGCTACACCTTC | CASSFLQSTGGYTF | 14 | TRBJ1-2 | TRBV7-8 | few | .
TGTGCCAGCAGCGTAGGGAATGGGGGCGAGCAGTACTTC | CASSVGNGGEQYF | 13 | TRBJ2-7 | TRBV9 | few | .
TGTGCCAGCAGCTTCGTCACTGAAGCTTTCTTT | CASSFVTEAFF | 11 | TRBJ1-1 | TRBV13 | . | .
TGTGCCAGCATCGATTCCCCCGGGACAAACTACGAGCAGTACTTC | CASIDSPGTNYEQYF | 15 | TRBJ2-7 | TRBV28 | few | .
TGCGCCAGCAGCCAACCGGGACAGGGTAGCGAGCAGTACTTC | CASSQPGQGSEQYF | 14 | TRBJ2-7 | TRBV5-1 | . | TRBD1
TGTGCCAGCAGCTTAGCTAGCTCTAGCACAGATACGCAGTATTTT | CASSLASSSTDTQYF | 15 | TRBJ2-3 | TRBV7-8 | . | .
TGTGCCAGCAGCACAACCTGGACCGGGAGCTCCTACAATGAGCAGTTCTTC | CASSTTWTGSSYNEQFF | 17 | TRBJ2-1 | TRBV7-9 | few | .
TGTGCCAGCAGCCAAGAATGGACAGGGCCTAATGAAAAACTGTTTTTT | CASSQEWTGPNEKLFF | 16 | TRBJ1-4 | TRBV3-1 | . | TRBD1
TGTGCCAGCAGTTTAGGAGGGCCACGGGGCACAGATACGCAGTATTTT | CASSLGGPRGTDTQYF | 16 | TRBJ2-3 | TRBV12-3/TRBV12-4 | few | .
TGCAGTGCTAGACTAGCGGGGGGTTTCAATGGGCAGTTCTTC | CSARLAGGFNGQFF | 14 | TRBJ2-1 | TRBV20-1 | . | TRBD2
TGCAGCGTCACGGGGACAGGCCTCTCCTACGAGCAGTACTTC | CSVTGTGLSYEQYF | 14 | TRBJ2-7 | TRBV29-1 | . | TRBD1
TGTGCCAGCAGCTTAGGCCTGACAGGTGGCGAGCAGTACTTC | CASSLGLTGGEQYF | 14 | TRBJ2-7 | TRBV13 | . | .
TGTGCCAGCGGATCTAGGGCGGACAGCTCCTACAATGAGCAGTTCTTC | CASGSRADSSYNEQFF | 16 | TRBJ2-1 | TRBV11-2 | many | .
TGTGCCAGCAGCCCCGGGACTAGCGGGTTATACAATGAGCAGTTCTTC | CASSPGTSGLYNEQFF | 16 | TRBJ2-1 | TRBV6-2/TRBV6-3 | . | TRBD2
TGCAGTGCATTACTAGCGGGGATAAATGAGCAGTTCTTC | CSALLAGINEQFF | 13 | TRBJ2-1 | TRBV20-1 | few | TRBD2